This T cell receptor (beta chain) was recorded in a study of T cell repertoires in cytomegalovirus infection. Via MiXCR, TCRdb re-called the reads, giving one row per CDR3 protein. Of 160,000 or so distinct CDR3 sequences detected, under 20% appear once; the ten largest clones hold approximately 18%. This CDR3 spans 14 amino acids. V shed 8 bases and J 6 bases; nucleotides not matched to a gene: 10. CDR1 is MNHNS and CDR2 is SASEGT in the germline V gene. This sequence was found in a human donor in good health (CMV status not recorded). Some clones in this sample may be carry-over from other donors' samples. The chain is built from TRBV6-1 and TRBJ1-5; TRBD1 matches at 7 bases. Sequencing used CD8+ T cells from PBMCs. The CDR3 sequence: CASAEGAIRQPQHF. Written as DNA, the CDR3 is TGTGCCAGCGCGGAGGGGGCAATACGTCAGCCCCAGCATTTT.